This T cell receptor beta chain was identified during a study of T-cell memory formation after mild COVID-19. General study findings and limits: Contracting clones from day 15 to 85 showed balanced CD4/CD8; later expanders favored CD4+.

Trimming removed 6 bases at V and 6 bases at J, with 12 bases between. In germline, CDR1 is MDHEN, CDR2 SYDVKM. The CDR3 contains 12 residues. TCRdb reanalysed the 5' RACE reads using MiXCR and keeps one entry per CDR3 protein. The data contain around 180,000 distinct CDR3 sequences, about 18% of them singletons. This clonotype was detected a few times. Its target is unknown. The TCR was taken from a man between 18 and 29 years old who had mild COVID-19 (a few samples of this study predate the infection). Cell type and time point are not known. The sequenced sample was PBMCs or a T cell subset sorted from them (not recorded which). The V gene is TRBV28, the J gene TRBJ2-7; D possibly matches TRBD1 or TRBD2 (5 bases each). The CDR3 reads CASSRGVSEQYV. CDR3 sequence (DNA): TGTGCCAGCAGCCGAGGGGTGAGCGAGCAGTACGTC.